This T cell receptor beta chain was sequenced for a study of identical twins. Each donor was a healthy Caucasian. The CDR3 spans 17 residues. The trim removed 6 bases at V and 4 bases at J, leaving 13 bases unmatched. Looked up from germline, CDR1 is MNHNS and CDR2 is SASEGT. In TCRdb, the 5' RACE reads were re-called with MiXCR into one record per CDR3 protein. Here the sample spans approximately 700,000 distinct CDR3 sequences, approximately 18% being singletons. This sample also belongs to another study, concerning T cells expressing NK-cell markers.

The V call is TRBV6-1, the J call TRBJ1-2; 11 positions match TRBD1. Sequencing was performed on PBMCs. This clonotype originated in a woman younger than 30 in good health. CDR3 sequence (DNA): TGTGCCAGCAGCTCCCGGACAGGGGGCAGGGGGGGCTATGGCTACACCTTC. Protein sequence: CASSSRTGGRGGYGYTF.